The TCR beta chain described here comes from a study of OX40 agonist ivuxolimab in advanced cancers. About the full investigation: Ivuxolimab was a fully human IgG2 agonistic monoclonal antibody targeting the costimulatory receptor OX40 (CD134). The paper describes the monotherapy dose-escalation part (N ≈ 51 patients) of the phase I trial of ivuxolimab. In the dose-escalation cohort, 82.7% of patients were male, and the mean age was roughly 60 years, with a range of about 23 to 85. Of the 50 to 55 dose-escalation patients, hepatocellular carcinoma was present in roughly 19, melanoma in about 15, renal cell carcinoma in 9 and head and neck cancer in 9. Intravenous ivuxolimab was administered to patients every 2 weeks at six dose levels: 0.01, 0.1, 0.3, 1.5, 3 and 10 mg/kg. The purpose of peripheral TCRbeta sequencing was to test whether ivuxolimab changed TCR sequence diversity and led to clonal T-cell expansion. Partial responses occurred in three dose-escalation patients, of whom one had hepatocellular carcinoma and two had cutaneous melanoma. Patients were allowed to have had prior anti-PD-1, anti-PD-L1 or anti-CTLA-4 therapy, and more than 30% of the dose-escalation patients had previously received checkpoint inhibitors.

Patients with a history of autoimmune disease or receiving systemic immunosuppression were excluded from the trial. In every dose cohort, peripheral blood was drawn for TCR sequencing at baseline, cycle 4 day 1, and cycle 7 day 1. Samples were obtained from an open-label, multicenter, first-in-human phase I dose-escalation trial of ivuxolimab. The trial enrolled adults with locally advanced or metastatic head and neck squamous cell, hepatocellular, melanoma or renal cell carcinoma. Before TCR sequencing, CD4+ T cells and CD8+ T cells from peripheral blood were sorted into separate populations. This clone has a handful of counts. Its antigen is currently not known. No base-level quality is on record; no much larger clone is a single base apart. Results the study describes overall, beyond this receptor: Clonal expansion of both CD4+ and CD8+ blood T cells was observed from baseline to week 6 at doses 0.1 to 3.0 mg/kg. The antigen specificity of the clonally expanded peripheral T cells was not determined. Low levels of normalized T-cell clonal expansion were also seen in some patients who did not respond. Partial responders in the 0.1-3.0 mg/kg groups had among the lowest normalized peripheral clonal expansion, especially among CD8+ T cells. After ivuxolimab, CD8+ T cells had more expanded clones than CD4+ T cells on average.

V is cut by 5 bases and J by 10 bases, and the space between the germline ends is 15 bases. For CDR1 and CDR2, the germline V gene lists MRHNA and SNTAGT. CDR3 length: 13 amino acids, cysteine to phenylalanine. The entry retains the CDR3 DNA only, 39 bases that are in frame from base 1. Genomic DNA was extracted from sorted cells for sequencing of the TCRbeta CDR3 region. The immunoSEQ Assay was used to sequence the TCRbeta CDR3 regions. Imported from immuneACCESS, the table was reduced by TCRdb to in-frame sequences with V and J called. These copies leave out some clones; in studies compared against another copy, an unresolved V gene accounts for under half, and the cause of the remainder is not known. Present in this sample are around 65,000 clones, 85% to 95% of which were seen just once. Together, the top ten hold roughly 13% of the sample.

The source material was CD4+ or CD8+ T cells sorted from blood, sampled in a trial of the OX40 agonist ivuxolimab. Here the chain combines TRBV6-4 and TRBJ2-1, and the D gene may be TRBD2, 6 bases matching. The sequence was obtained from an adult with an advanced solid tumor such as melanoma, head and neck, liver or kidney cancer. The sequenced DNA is TGTGCCAGCAGTTACCGGGACTCCGAAGAGCAGTTCTTC. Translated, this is CASSYRDSEEQFF.